This is a list of T cell receptor beta chains from one sample in a study of T cells in Graves' hyperthyroidism and ophthalmopathy. TCRdb re-derived calls from the multiplex PCR reads in MiXCR, one entry per CDR3 protein. The repertoire consists of approximately 700,000 distinct CDR3 sequences, with about 45% occurring once and the leading ten covering less than 8.5%. The source material was peripheral blood or thyroid tissue (not recorded which). The receptors here all came from an adult man with Graves' disease, either hyperthyroidism or ophthalmopathy (not recorded which). Each CDR3 is given with its conserved first and last residue. The D gene is left open where the match is weak. Rows may omit the clone size; those that give it use once, few, many or a size class.

v_gene	d_gene	j_gene	abundance	CDR3nt	CDR3aa
TRBV7-9	.	TRBJ1-4	.	TGTGCCAGCAGTTATAAACCCGGACAGTCTACTAATGAAAAACTGTTTTTT	CASSYKPGQSTNEKLFF
TRBV10-2	.	TRBJ1-2	.	TGCGCCAGCAGGCCGGGAACAGGGCGCGCCTATGGCTACACCTTC	CASRPGTGRAYGYTF
TRBV6-2/TRBV6-3	TRBD1	TRBJ1-1	.	TGTGCCAGCAGTTACTCTTCAGGGGGGTCTGAAGCTTTCTTT	CASSYSSGGSEAFF
TRBV7-9	TRBD1	TRBJ1-4	few	TGTGCCAGCAGCTTAGGGACAGGGACTACTAATGAAAAACTGTTTTTT	CASSLGTGTTNEKLFF
TRBV19	.	TRBJ1-2	.	TGTGCCAGTAGTATAAGTGGAAGAGGGGCGGGCTATGGCTACACCTTC	CASSISGRGAGYGYTF
TRBV7-8	.	TRBJ2-5	few	TGTGCCAGCAGCTCCCGACTCGGCCGGATGGAGACCCAGTACTTC	CASSSRLGRMETQYF
TRBV7-9	.	TRBJ1-4	.	TGCGCCAGCAGCCAAGTTATTAGTGAAAAACTGTTTTTT	CASSQVISEKLFF
TRBV19	TRBD1	TRBJ1-5	few	TGTGCCAGTAGTATATCAGACAGGGCCGGCAATCAGCCCCAGCATTTT	CASSISDRAGNQPQHF
TRBV10-3	.	TRBJ1-5	few	TGTGCCATCAGGGGGGGGGGCGGCAATCAGCCCCAGCATTTT	CAIRGGGGNQPQHF
TRBV19	TRBD1	TRBJ1-2	many	TGTGCCAGCAGACGGGCCCGAGACAGGGTTGGTGGCTACACCTTC	CASRRARDRVGGYTF
TRBV2	.	TRBJ1-4	few	TGTGCCAGCAGTGAAGGCTGGGGAAACAGCGAAAAACTGTTTTTT	CASSEGWGNSEKLFF
TRBV25-1	.	TRBJ1-2	.	TGTGCCAGCAGTGAATACGTAACGGGGTCCTATGGCTACACCTTC	CASSEYVTGSYGYTF
TRBV20-1	.	TRBJ1-3	.	TGCAGTGCGAAGGGGGGGGGAGTTTCTGGAAACACCATATATTTT	CSAKGGGVSGNTIYF
TRBV15	.	TRBJ2-6	.	TGTGCCAGCAGCCAAGATCGGAGCATCCCCGCGTCCGGGGCCAACGTCCTGACTTTC	CASSQDRSIPASGANVLTF
TRBV19	TRBD1	TRBJ1-2	many	TGTGCCAGTAGTGACAGGGGGCTGGATGGCTACACCTTC	CASSDRGLDGYTF
TRBV30	.	TRBJ2-5	.	TGTGCCTGGACGGGGCAGGAGACCCAGTACTTC	CAWTGQETQYF
TRBV29-1	.	TRBJ2-7	.	TGCAGCTTAGACAATACAGGGACCGAGCACTTC	CSLDNTGTEHF
TRBV7-3	.	TRBJ2-6	few	TGTGCCATTCGGGAGAGGGCTGGGGCCAACGTCCTGACTTTC	CAIRERAGANVLTF
TRBV20-1	.	TRBJ1-1	few	TGCAGTGCTAGCGAGGACGGGAACACTGAAGCTTTCTTT	CSASEDGNTEAFF
TRBV10-3	.	TRBJ1-5	.	TGTGCCATCAACCCCAGGGAAGGCAATCAGCCCCAGCATTTT	CAINPREGNQPQHF
TRBV5-5	.	TRBJ2-7	.	TGTGCCAGCAGCCCCGGGGCGGGAACCTACGAGCAGTACTTC	CASSPGAGTYEQYF
TRBV25-1	TRBD2	TRBJ2-5	few	TGTGCCAGCAGTGAAGTAAAACTAGCGAAAGAGACCCAGTACTTC	CASSEVKLAKETQYF
TRBV15	.	TRBJ2-7	.	TGTGCCACCAGCAGTGCACCCTACTACGAGCAGTACTTC	CATSSAPYYEQYF
TRBV29-1	.	TRBJ1-5	.	TGCAGCGTGGACCCGCAATCGGCCCAGCATTTT	CSVDPQSAQHF
TRBV20-1	TRBD1	TRBJ1-4	.	TGCAGTGCTAGACTTGCCGACAGGGTAGATTCCTCGGTATTACTGTTTTTT	CSARLADRVDSSVLLFF
TRBV11-2	.	TRBJ1-2	.	TGTGCCAGCAGCCCTCAGGGTGTGGGGCGAGGCTACACCTTC	CASSPQGVGRGYTF
TRBV29-1	.	TRBJ2-6	.	TGCAGCGTTGAAGGCGGGGCCAACGTCCTGACTTTC	CSVEGGANVLTF
TRBV5-6	TRBD1	TRBJ1-1	few	TGTGCCAGCAGCTGGGGGGGACAGGGTGCCACTGAAGCTTTCTTT	CASSWGGQGATEAFF
TRBV7-9	.	TRBJ2-5	few	TGTGCCAGCAGCTTGGGGGGGGGCCGATTAGAGACCCAGTACTTC	CASSLGGGRLETQYF
TRBV20-1	.	TRBJ1-2	few	TGCAGTGCAATAGGACAGCTCTACTATGGCTACACCTTC	CSAIGQLYYGYTF
TRBV5-1	TRBD2	TRBJ2-7	.	TGCGCCAGCAGCTTGGGGGGAAGCGGGAGGTACGAGCAGTACTTC	CASSLGGSGRYEQYF
TRBV30	.	TRBJ1-3	few	TGTGCCTGGAGTGTGGGAAACACCATATATTTT	CAWSVGNTIYF
TRBV7-9	.	TRBJ1-4	.	TGTGCCAGCAGCTTTTTGGCTGAAAAACTGTTTTTT	CASSFLAEKLFF
TRBV20-1	.	TRBJ2-2	.	TGCAGTGCTAGGGACAGAGGGCTAGCGTCGGTCGGGGAGCTGTTTTTT	CSARDRGLASVGELFF
TRBV25-1	.	TRBJ2-7	.	TGTGCCAGGAGGCATCCACCGGGGCCCTCCTACGAGCAGTACTTC	CARRHPPGPSYEQYF
TRBV20-1	.	TRBJ2-2	few	TGCAGTGCCGAGGGACCGAACACCGGGGAGCTGTTTTTT	CSAEGPNTGELFF
TRBV10-2	TRBD1	TRBJ2-7	.	TGCGCCAGCCATCCGGGACAGGGGTTCGTCGAGCAGTACTTC	CASHPGQGFVEQYF
TRBV6-1	TRBD1	TRBJ1-1	few	TGTGCCAGCAGTGAAGCGCGGACAGGGGGAGCTTTCTTT	CASSEARTGGAFF
TRBV5-6	TRBD1	TRBJ1-4	few	TGTGCCAGCAGCCCGGACAGGGAGGAAAAACTGTTTTTT	CASSPDREEKLFF
TRBV20-1	.	TRBJ2-5	many	TGCAGTGGGAATGGAGAGACCCAGTACTTC	CSGNGETQYF
TRBV12-3/TRBV12-4	.	TRBJ1-5	many	TGTGCCAGCAGTCCCGGACCGGGAAGCAATCAGCCCCAGCATTTT	CASSPGPGSNQPQHF
TRBV6-6	.	TRBJ1-3	few	TGTGCCAGCAGTTTACAGGTCTCTGGAAACACCATATATTTT	CASSLQVSGNTIYF
TRBV25-1	TRBD2	TRBJ2-7	few	TGTGCCAGCAGTACACTAGCGGGAGGGCCTTACGAGCAGTACTTC	CASSTLAGGPYEQYF
TRBV15	TRBD1	TRBJ1-2	.	TGTGCCACCAGCAGAGACGGGACAGGGAGCTATGGCTACACCTTC	CATSRDGTGSYGYTF
TRBV24-1	.	TRBJ1-2	many	TGTGCCACCAGTGCCTCAGGTATCTACACCTTC	CATSASGIYTF
TRBV5-8	TRBD1	TRBJ2-5	many	TGTGCCAGCACCGGGACAGGCCAAGAGACCCAGTACTTC	CASTGTGQETQYF
TRBV24-1	.	TRBJ1-5	.	TGTGCCCCGGGACGCAATCAGCCCCAGCATTTT	CAPGRNQPQHF
TRBV12-3/TRBV12-4	.	TRBJ2-5	.	TGTGCCAGCAGTGAAGCGGTCAGATCAGAGACCCAGTACTTC	CASSEAVRSETQYF
TRBV7-9	.	TRBJ1-4	.	TGTGCCAGCAGCTCTGGGAGCAGAGAAAATGAAAAACTGTTTTTT	CASSSGSRENEKLFF
TRBV6-5	.	TRBJ2-5	.	TGTGCCAGCAGTCACATAAGAGATGGAGAGACCCAGTACTTC	CASSHIRDGETQYF
TRBV19	TRBD1	TRBJ1-2	.	TGTGCCAGCACAGGGGCGCTCCTGCATGGCTACACCTTC	CASTGALLHGYTF
TRBV5-1	.	TRBJ2-7	few	TGCGCCAACCACACTCGTCCGGGACAAGGCGAGCAGTACTTC	CANHTRPGQGEQYF
TRBV20-1	.	TRBJ1-5	many	TGCAGTGCTAGGTTGGAGCGCCAGCCCCAGCATTTT	CSARLERQPQHF
TRBV5-1	.	TRBJ1-2	.	TGCGCCAGCAGCTTGGAGAGGTTTAACTATGGCTACACCTTC	CASSLERFNYGYTF
TRBV25-1	.	TRBJ1-6	.	TGTGCCAGCAGTGAATGCCTAGCGGGGGGGCCTTCACCCCTCCACTTT	CASSECLAGGPSPLHF